This T cell receptor (beta chain) was observed in a study of T cell responses to AZD1222 COVID-19 vaccine. Study at large: Pooled in the analysis were second doses at about 4 or about 12 weeks.

Study-level points and caveats: Reportedly, nearly half of unique spike TCRs recognized epitopes outside B.1.351/B.1.1.7 mutations. Spike-specific TCR breadth rose after two AZD1222 doses, and depth rose as well. Regions 160-218 and 743-854 dominated among vaccine-associated CD4 TCRs spanning spike.

Some clones are missing from TCRdb's copy, which holds only in-frame ones; the method was immunoSEQ multiplex PCR. The sample yields some 150,000 clones, around nine tenths seen once. Germline loops: CDR1 MGHDK, CDR2 SYGVNS. Trimming took off 4 bases at V and 2 bases at J, with 11 bases between the two ends. The CDR3 has 14 amino acids. Of note for this clone: Antigen specificity is unknown.

The starting material was peripheral blood, obtained on day 0 of AZD1222 vaccination. The sequence came from an adult in good health. V gene TRBV25-1 combines with J gene TRBJ2-5; the D gene could be TRBD1 or TRBD2 (6 bases each). CDR3 sequence (DNA): TGTGCCAGCAGTGTGGGGGGCAGACAAGAGACCCAGTACTTC. Protein sequence: CASSVGGRQETQYF.